The 24 T cell receptor beta chains given below trace back to one sample, sequenced in a study of blood T cell repertoires in COVID-19 (dated by TCRdb to about 2020). Libraries were prepared through the immunoSEQ multiplex PCR assay. In its TCRdb copy, this immuneACCESS table keeps in-frame sequences only and misses some clones. Where compared with another copy, unresolved V genes explain less than half of these, and the others have no known cause. The sample contains around 200,000 clones, about 85% of them found a single time. 4.9% of the sample rests with the top ten. The specimen was peripheral blood. These receptors originate from a woman aged 80 or over with acute or convalescent COVID-19.

The V gene is TRBV5-4, the J gene TRBJ2-1, with TRBD2 matching over 9 bases. The V gene end was trimmed by 4 bases and the J gene end by 6 bases; junction bases not matched to a gene: 8. The germline V gene encodes CDR1 SGHNT and CDR2 YYREEE (reference sequence). This CDR3 spans 15 amino acids. CDR3 sequence (DNA): TGTGCCAGCAGCGGGACTGGCGGGAGGGGCAATGAGCAGTTCTTC. Translation: CASSGTGGRGNEQFF.

This chain joins TRBV29-1 and TRBJ1-1; D is unresolved. V lost 4 bases to trimming and J lost 7 bases, with 19 bases between them. The CDR3 is 14 amino acids. Looked up from germline, CDR1 is SQVTM and CDR2 is ANQGSEA. CDR3 DNA sequence: TGCAGCGTTGTCCAGAGCGCCGGGGATGATGAAGCTTTCTTT. It encodes CSVVQSAGDDEAFF.

This sequence joins TRBV24-1 and TRBJ2-3; tentatively, D is TRBD2 (6 bases). Trimming shortened V by 9 bases and J by 2 bases, and 11 bases separated the two germline ends. Germline CDR1 is KGHDR and CDR2 is SFDVKD. The CDR3 is made up of 13 amino acids. The CDR3 sequence: CATGRDATDTQYF. The CDR3 DNA is TGTGCCACCGGGCGGGACGCCACAGATACGCAGTATTTT.

This clone has a handful of counts. The chain has TRBV19 and TRBJ1-4; D possibly corresponds to TRBD1 (5 bases). Germline CDR1 is LNHDA and CDR2 is SQIVND (reference sequence). The CDR3 runs 12 residues. Trimming shortened V by 11 bases and J by 7 bases, and 14 bases separated the two germline ends. The CDR3 DNA reads TGTGCCTCGGCGGGGGTCACTGAAAAACTGTTTTTT. It yields the protein CASAGVTEKLFF.

Concerning this clone itself: The junction differs from germline at one of its ends, possibly a read error. The rearrangement links TRBV7-7 to TRBJ2-7; 9 bases match TRBD1. Germline V gene lookup returns CDR1 SSHAT and CDR2 FNYEAQ (reference sequence). This CDR3 is 13 amino acids long. The CDR3 reads CASSSDRGYEQYF. For the CDR3, the DNA is TGTGCTAGCAGCTCGGACAGGGGATACGAGCAGTACTTC.

The chain has TRBV2 and TRBJ1-4, with D perhaps TRBD1 (5 bases). With 6 bases removed from V and 6 bases from J, the gap between germline ends came to 14 bases. Germline CDR1 SNHLY, CDR2 FYNNEI. The CDR3 totals 14 residues. This chain's CDR3 is CASSVFGAYEKLFF. The CDR3 nucleotides read TGTGCCAGCAGCGTGTTTGGGGCTTATGAAAAACTGTTTTTT. Drawing the rest from reference TRBV2 and TRBJ1-4, the complete variable domain is EPEVTQTPSHQVTQMGQEVILRCVPISNHLYFYWYRQILGQKVEFLVSFYNNEISEKSEIFDDQFSVERPDGSNFTLKIRSTKLEDSAMYFCASSVFGAYEKLFFGSGTQLSVL.

The chain recombines TRBV7-2 with TRBJ2-5, with D tentatively TRBD2 (6 bases). Germline V gene lookup returns CDR1 SGHTA and CDR2 FQGNSA. The CDR3 is made up of 15 amino acids. The germline V and J ends were trimmed by 5 bases and 2 bases, with 15 bases remaining between them. CDR3 amino acids: CASSRVTGTQETQYF. CDR3 nucleotides: TGTGCCAGCAGCAGAGTTACCGGGACTCAAGAGACCCAGTACTTC.

This chain connects TRBV28 to TRBJ1-5, with a tentative D call TRBD1 (5 bases). Germline lookup yields CDR1 MDHEN and CDR2 SYDVKM. CDR3 size: 15 residues. Trimming removed 6 bases at V and 2 bases at J, with 14 bases between. The chain's CDR3 is CASRTGSTGNQPQHF. The CDR3 DNA reads as TGTGCCAGCAGAACAGGATCCACAGGCAATCAGCCCCAGCATTTT. Full variable domain (rest looked up from reference TRBV28 and TRBJ1-5): DVKVTQSSRYLVKRTGEKVFLECVQDMDHENMFWYRQDPGLGLRLIYFSYDVKMKEKGDIPEGYSVSREKKERFSLILESASTNQTSMYLCASRTGSTGNQPQHFGDGTRLSIL.

With regard to this clone: This is likely a read error, given that the CDR3 carries no conserved phenylalanine or tryptophan at its end. The DNA is left out, because the CDR3 cannot be placed on it with certainty; the CDR3 is given as TCRdb lists it. The gene calls are TRBV27 and TRBJ2-7; TRBD1 is taken as the D call from the table, unchecked against the DNA. CDR1 is MNHEY, CDR2 SMNVEV, per germline (reference sequence). The CDR3 adds up to 10 amino acids, both ends counted. The CDR3 sequence: CASRPGQCFS.

This clone was seen only a few times. The chain has TRBV11-2 and TRBJ1-1; no reliable D call. This CDR3 comprises 13 residues. V was pared by 0 bases and J by 8 bases, with 10 bases between. The V gene's germline CDR1 is SGHAT and CDR2 FQNNGV. The CDR3 loop reads CASSLDGPAEAFF. The CDR3 DNA reads TGTGCCAGCAGCTTAGATGGGCCGGCAGAAGCTTTCTTT. Variable domain in full (rest from reference TRBV11-2 and TRBJ1-1): EAGVAQSPRYKIIEKRQSVAFWCNPISGHATLYWYQQILGQGPKLLIQFQNNGVVDDSQLPKDRFSAERLKGVDSTLKIQPAKLEDSAVYLCASSLDGPAEAFFGQGTRLTVV.

This chain connects TRBV15 to TRBJ2-7; the D is unclear. There are 16 residues in the CDR3. V was shortened by 0 bases and J by 1 base, with 13 bases between the two germline ends. CDR1 and CDR2 from the germline V gene are LNHNV and YYDKDF (reference sequence). The CDR3 protein is CATSREGRWPSYEQYF. DNA of the CDR3: TGTGCCACCAGCAGAGAAGGCAGGTGGCCATCCTACGAGCAGTACTTC.

A single count supports this clone. J is TRBJ1-2 and V is TRBV29-1; 8 bases are a match to TRBD1. Germline lookup yields CDR1 SQVTM and CDR2 ANQGSEA. Trimming removed 4 bases from V and 6 bases from J; junction bases left unmatched: 7. This CDR3 has 13 amino acids. CDR3 region: CSVGSGGVHGYTF. CDR3 coding DNA: TGCAGCGTTGGATCAGGGGGCGTCCATGGCTACACCTTC.

The CDR3 nucleotides read TGTGCCAGCGCTCCCTCGACAGGAAAGTACACTGAAGCTTTCTTT. Amino acids: CASAPSTGKYTEAFF. The V call is TRBV28, the J call TRBJ1-1; perhaps TRBD1 as D (6 bases). Germline assignment: CDR1 MDHEN and CDR2 SYDVKM. The CDR3 runs to 15 residues. V lost 8 bases and J 3 bases, leaving 19 bases between the germline ends.

The J gene is TRBJ2-7, the V gene TRBV11-3, with D maybe TRBD2 (7 bases). This CDR3 is 13 amino acids long. V lost 3 bases, J lost 2 bases, and 8 bases lay in between. Germline CDR1 is SGHNT and CDR2 is YENEEA. The CDR3 sequence is CASSFGGPYEQYF. CDR3 DNA sequence: TGTGCCAGCAGCTTCGGGGGGCCCTACGAGCAGTACTTC. The whole variable domain, filled in from reference TRBV11-3 and TRBJ2-7, reads EAGVVQSPRYKIIEKKQPVAFWCNPISGHNTLYWYLQNLGQGPELLIRYENEEAVDDSQLPKDRFSAERLKGVDSTLKIQPAELGDSAVYLCASSFGGPYEQYFGPGTRLTVT.

This clone showed up just a few times. The genes are TRBV19 and TRBJ1-4; 7 nucleotides match TRBD1. The CDR3 extends over 15 amino acids. Trimming cost V 6 bases and J 3 bases; bases outside gene matches: 7. Per the germline V gene, CDR1 is LNHDA and CDR2 is SQIVND (reference sequence). The DNA of the CDR3 is TGTGCCAGTAGCGCTGACAGGGTAGCTAATGAAAAACTGTTTTTT. Translation: CASSADRVANEKLFF.

This clone has only one observation. The chain joins TRBV4-3 to TRBJ2-5; D not certain. Germline V CDR1 and CDR2: LGHNA, YSLEER. CDR3 length: 13 residues. The germline V and J ends were trimmed by 3 bases and 1 base, with 6 bases remaining between them. CDR3 residues: CASSQGLQETQYF. DNA of the CDR3: TGCGCCAGCAGCCAGGGCCTCCAAGAGACCCAGTACTTC.

The rearrangement uses TRBV7-9 and TRBJ1-1, with 10 nucleotides matching TRBD1. The V gene end was trimmed by 5 bases and the J gene end by 2 bases; junction bases not matched to a gene: 8. Germline V gene lookup returns CDR1 SEHNR and CDR2 FQNEAQ (reference sequence). CDR3 length equals 16 residues. The CDR3, as DNA: TGTGCCAGCAGCCCAGGACAGGGGGGAGGAAACACTGAAGCTTTCTTT. It translates to CASSPGQGGGNTEAFF.

The genes are TRBV9 and TRBJ2-3, with unresolved D. V was trimmed by 0 bases and J by 1 base, leaving 6 bases between them. CDR1 is SGDLS, CDR2 YYNGEE, per germline. The CDR3 covers 14 residues. The CDR3 DNA reads TGTGCCAGCAGCGTAGTGGAGCGCACAGATACGCAGTATTTT. Translation gives CASSVVERTDTQYF. Using reference TRBV9 and TRBJ2-3 for the parts outside the CDR3, the full variable domain is DSGVTQTPKHLITATGQRVTLRCSPRSGDLSVYWYQQSLDQGLQFLIQYYNGEERAKGNILERFSAQQFPDLHSELNLSSLELGDSALYFCASSVVERTDTQYFGPGTRLTVL.

The rearrangement joins TRBV14 to TRBJ2-7, with 9 positions matching TRBD2. The CDR3 is 13 amino acids. The germline gives CDR1 SGHDN, CDR2 FVKESK. The junction had 1 base not matched to a gene; V was cut back by 1 base and J by 6 bases. DNA for the CDR3: TGTGCCAGCAGCCAAGGACTAGCGGCCGAGCAGTACTTC. Translated, it gives CASSQGLAAEQYF.

The chain couples TRBV4-1 to TRBJ2-3, with 10 bases lining up with TRBD2. The length of the CDR3 is 18 residues. V trimming: 1 base; J trimming: 2 bases; junction bases outside the gene matches: 9. Germline V gene sequence: CDR1 MGHRA, CDR2 YSYEKL. The CDR3 sequence is CASSQGVRTSGYTDTQYF. The CDR3 coding sequence is TGCGCCAGCAGCCAAGGAGTTCGGACTAGCGGCTACACAGATACGCAGTATTTT.

The chain joins TRBV6-6 to TRBJ1-1; TRBD1 might be the D (5 bases). Trimming took 6 bases from V and 4 from J, leaving 12 bases between them. From germline, CDR1 is MNHNY and CDR2 SVGAGI (reference sequence). This CDR3 has 13 amino acids. This chain's CDR3 is CASREGLGTEAFF. The CDR3, as DNA: TGTGCCAGCAGAGAGGGACTGGGCACTGAAGCTTTCTTT.

The gene calls are TRBV7-9 and TRBJ1-1; D may be TRBD1 (6 bases). Germline V lookup: CDR1 SEHNR, CDR2 FQNEAQ (reference sequence). This CDR3 is 14 amino acids long. The ends were cut back, 4 bases at V and 1 base at J, with 10 bases in the middle. DNA for the CDR3: TGTGCCAGCAGCTCTCAGGGGAGGAACACTGAAGCTTTCTTT. Protein product: CASSSQGRNTEAFF.

The V and J genes are TRBV4-3 and TRBJ2-3; 8 positions match TRBD2. V lost 4 bases to trimming and J lost 3 bases; unmatched junction nucleotides: 6. Germline loops: CDR1 LGHNA, CDR2 YSLEER. The CDR3 consists of 15 residues. The CDR3 reads CASSRTGGRTDTQYF. The CDR3 DNA follows: TGCGCCAGCAGCCGGACCGGCGGGAGGACAGATACGCAGTATTTT.

The CDR3 is CASSPSVALSSYNEQFF. DNA of the CDR3: TGTGCCAGCAGCCCATCAGTAGCGCTAAGCTCCTACAATGAGCAGTTCTTC. The chain joins TRBV7-2 to TRBJ2-1, with D tentatively TRBD2 (5 bases). CDR3 length: 17 amino acids. From germline, CDR1 is SGHTA and CDR2 FQGNSA. Trimming cost V 5 bases and J 0 bases, with 17 bases left between them.